This T cell receptor beta chain was observed in a study of molecular identifiers for immune sequencing clone quantification. Study-wide findings and caveats: Clones of above 20 RNA copies carried over 97% of effector molecules; in naive cells they carried under 1%.

The CDR3 is 14 amino acids. CDR1 and CDR2 (germline): DFQATT, SNEGSKA (reference sequence). Of note for this clonotype: Its antigen is currently unknown. Since a much larger clone is just one base distant, this may be a read error.

For bulk TCR libraries, previously described methods and listed TCR primers were used. One entry per CDR3 protein results from TCRdb running MiXCR on the PCR reads. The sample holds around 100,000 distinct CDR3 sequences, 36% seen once. The chain employs TRBV20-1 and TRBJ2-3, with D possibly being TRBD2 (6 bases). The sequence derives from a human donor in good health. Some libraries in this study had Jurkat cell RNA spiked in. Material: naive CD8+ T cells from blood, with Jurkat cell RNA spiked in. Subset reported: FACS-sorted CD8+CD4-CCR7+CD45RA+ naive T cells. The CDR3 here is CSATGTLATGTQYF. As DNA, the CDR3 is TGCAGTGCAACCGGGACTTTAGCCACAGGTACGCAGTATTTT.